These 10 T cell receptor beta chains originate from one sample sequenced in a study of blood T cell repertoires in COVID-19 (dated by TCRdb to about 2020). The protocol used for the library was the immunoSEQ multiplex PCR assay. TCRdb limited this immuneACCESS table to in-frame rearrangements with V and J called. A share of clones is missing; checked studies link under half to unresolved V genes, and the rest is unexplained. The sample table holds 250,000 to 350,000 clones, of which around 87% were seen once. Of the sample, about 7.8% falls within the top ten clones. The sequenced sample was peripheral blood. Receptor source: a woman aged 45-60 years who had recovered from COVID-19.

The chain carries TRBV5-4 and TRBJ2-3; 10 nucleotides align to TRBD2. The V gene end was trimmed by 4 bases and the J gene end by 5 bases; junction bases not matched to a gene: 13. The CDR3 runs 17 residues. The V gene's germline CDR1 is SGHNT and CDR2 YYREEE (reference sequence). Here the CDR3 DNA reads TGTGCCAGCAGCGTTCGACTAAGCGGGGGGGCCGGAGATACGCAGTATTTT. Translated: CASSVRLSGGAGDTQYF.

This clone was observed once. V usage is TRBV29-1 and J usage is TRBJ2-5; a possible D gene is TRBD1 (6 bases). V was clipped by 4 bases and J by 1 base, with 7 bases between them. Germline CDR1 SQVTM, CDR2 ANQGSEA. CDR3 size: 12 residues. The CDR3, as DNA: TGCAGCGTTGTGACAGGCCAAGAGACCCAGTACTTC. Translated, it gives CSVVTGQETQYF.

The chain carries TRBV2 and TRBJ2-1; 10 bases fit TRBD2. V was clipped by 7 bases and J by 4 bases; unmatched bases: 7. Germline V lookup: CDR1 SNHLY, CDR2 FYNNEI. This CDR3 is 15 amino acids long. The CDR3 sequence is CASTGASGRYNEQFF. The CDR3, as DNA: TGTGCCAGCACGGGGGCTAGCGGGAGATACAATGAGCAGTTCTTC. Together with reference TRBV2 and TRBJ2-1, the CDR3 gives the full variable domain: EPEVTQTPSHQVTQMGQEVILRCVPISNHLYFYWYRQILGQKVEFLVSFYNNEISEKSEIFDDQFSVERPDGSNFTLKIRSTKLEDSAMYFCASTGASGRYNEQFFGPGTRLTVL.

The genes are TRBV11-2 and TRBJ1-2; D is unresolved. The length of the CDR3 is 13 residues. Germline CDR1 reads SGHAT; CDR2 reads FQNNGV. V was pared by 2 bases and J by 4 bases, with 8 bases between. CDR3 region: CASSLPGFYGYTF. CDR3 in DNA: TGTGCCAGCAGCTTACCGGGGTTCTATGGCTACACCTTC.

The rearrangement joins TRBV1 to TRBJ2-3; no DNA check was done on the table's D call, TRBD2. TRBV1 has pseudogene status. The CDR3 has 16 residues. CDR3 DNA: TGCACCAGCAGCCAAGAGGACCCGGGGAGGACAGATACGCAGTATTTT. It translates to CTSSQEDPGRTDTQYF.

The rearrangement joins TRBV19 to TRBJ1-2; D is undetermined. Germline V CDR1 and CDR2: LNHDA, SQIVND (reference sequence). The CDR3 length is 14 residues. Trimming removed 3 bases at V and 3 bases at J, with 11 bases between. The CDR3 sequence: CASSMLRADYGYTF. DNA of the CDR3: TGTGCCAGTAGTATGTTGAGGGCCGACTATGGCTACACCTTC.

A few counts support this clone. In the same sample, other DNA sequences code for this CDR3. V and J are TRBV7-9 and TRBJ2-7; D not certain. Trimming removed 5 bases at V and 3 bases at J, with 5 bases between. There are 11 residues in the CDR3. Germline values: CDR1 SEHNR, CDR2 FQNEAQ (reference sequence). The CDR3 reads CASSPGYEQYF. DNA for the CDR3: TGTGCCAGCAGCCCCGGCTACGAGCAGTACTTC.

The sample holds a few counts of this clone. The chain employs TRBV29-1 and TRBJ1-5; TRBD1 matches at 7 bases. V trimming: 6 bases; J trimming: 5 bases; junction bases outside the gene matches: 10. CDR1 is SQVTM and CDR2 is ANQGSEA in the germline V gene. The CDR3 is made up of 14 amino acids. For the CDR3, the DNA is TGCAGCGTCGGCCAGGGGGGCTGGGATCAGCCCCAGCATTTT. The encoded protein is CSVGQGGWDQPQHF.

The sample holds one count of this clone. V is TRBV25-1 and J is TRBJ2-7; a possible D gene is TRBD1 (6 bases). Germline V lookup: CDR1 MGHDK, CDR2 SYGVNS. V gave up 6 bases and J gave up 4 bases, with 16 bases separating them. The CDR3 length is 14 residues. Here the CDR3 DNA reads TGTGCCAGCAGCAGGGGTCGAATGCGATACGAGCAGTACTTC. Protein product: CASSRGRMRYEQYF.

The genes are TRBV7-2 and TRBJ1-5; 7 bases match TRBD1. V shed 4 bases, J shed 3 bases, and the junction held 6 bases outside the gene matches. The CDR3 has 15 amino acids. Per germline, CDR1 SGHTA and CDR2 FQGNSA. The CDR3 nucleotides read TGTGCCAGCAGCTCCAGGGGGAGCATCAATCAGCCCCAGCATTTT. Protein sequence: CASSSRGSINQPQHF.